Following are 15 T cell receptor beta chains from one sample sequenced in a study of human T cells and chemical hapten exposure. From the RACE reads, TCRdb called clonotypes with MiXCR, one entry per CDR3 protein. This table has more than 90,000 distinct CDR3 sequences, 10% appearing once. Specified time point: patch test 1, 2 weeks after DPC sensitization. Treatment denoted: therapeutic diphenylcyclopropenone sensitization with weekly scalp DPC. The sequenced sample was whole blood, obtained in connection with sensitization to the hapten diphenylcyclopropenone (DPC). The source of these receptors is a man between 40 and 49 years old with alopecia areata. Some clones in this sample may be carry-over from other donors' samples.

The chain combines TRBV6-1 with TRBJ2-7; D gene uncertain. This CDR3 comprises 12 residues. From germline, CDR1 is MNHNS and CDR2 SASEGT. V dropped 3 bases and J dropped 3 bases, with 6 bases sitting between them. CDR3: CASSEGFYEQYV. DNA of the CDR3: TGTGCCAGCAGTGAGGGCTTCTACGAGCAGTACGTC.

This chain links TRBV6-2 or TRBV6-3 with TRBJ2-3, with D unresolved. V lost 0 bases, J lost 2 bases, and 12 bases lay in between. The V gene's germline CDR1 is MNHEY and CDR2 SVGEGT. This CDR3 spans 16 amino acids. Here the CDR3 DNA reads TGTGCCAGCAGTTACTCGCCCAACCGTGACACAGATACGCAGTATTTT. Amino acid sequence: CASSYSPNRDTDTQYF.

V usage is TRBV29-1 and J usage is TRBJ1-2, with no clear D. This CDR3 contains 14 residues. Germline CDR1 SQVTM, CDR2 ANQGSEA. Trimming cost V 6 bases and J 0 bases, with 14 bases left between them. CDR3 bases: TGCAGCGTCCTGTCCACGGAATCTAACTATGGCTACACCTTC. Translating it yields CSVLSTESNYGYTF.

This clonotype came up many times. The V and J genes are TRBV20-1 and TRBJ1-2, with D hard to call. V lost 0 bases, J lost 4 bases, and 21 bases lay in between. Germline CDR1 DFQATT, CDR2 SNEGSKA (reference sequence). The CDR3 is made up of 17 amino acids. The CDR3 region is CSARDISLGNKLYGYTF. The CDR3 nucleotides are TGCAGTGCTAGAGATATTTCCTTAGGGAATAAGCTCTATGGCTACACCTTC.

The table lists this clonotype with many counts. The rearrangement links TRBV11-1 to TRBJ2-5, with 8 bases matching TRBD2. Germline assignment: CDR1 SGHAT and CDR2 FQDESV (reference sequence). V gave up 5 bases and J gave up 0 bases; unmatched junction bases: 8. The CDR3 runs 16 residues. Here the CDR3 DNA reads TGTGCCAGCAGCCCCGGGGGGGCGGGGAACCAAGAGACCCAGTACTTC. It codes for CASSPGGAGNQETQYF.

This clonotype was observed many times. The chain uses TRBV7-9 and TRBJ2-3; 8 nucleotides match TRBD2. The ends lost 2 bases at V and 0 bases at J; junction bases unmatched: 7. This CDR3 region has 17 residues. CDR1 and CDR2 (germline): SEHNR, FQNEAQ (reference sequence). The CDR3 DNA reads TGTGCCAGCAGCTTACCCGTGGCTAGCGGGAGCACAGATACGCAGTATTTT. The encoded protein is CASSLPVASGSTDTQYF. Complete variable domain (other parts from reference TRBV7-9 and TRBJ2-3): DTGVSQNPRHKITKRGQNVTFRCDPISEHNRLYWYRQTLGQGPEFLTYFQNEAQLEKSRLLSDRFSAERPKGSFSTLEIQRTEQGDSAMYLCASSLPVASGSTDTQYFGPGTRLTVL.

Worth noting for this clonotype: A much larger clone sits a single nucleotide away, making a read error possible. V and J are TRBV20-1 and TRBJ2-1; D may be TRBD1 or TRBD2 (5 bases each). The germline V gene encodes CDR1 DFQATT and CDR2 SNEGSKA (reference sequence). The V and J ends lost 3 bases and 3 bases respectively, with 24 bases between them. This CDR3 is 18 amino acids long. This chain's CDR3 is CSARSLGTHAARYNEQFF. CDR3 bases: TGCAGTGCTAGGAGCCTAGGGACGCATGCCGCGCGCTACAATGAGCAGTTCTTC.

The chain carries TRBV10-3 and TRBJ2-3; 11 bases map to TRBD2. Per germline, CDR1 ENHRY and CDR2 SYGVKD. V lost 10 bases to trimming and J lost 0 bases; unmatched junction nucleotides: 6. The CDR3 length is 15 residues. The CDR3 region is CATLGTSGSTDTQYF. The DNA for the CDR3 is TGTGCCACCCTTGGGACTAGCGGAAGCACAGATACGCAGTATTTT.

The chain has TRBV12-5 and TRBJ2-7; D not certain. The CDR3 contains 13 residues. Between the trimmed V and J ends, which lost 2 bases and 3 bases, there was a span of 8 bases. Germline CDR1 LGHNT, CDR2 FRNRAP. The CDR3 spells CASGLHPLYEQYF. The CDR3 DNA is TGTGCTAGTGGTTTGCACCCCCTCTACGAGCAGTACTTC.

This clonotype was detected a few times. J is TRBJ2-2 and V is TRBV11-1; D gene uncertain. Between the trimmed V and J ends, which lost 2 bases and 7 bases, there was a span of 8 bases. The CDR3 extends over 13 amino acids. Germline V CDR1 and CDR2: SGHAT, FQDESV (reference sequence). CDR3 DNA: TGTGCCAGCAGCTTATTAACGGGCGGGGAGCTGTTTTTT. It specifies CASSLLTGGELFF.

The CDR3, as DNA: TGTGCCAGCAGCTTCTCCGGGACAGCTAATCAGCCCCAGCATTTT. It translates to CASSFSGTANQPQHF. V usage is TRBV5-6 and J usage is TRBJ1-5; TRBD1 aligns across 7 bases. This CDR3 is 15 amino acids long. Per the germline V gene, CDR1 is SGHDT and CDR2 is YYEEEE. Germline trimming cut 2 bases from V and 4 bases from J; bases unmatched to any gene: 6.

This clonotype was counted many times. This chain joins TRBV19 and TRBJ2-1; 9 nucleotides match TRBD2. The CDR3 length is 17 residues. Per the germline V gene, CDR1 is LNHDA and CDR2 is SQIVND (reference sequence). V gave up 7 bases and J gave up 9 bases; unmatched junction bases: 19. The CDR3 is CASKFGSRGRAVGEQFF. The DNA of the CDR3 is TGTGCCAGTAAATTTGGGTCTCGCGGGAGGGCCGTGGGTGAGCAGTTCTTC.

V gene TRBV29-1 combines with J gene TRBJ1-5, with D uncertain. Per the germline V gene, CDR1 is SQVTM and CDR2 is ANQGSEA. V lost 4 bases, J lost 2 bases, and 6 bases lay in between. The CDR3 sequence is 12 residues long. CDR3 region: CSVGTGNQPQHF. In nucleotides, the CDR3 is TGCAGCGTTGGAACGGGCAATCAGCCCCAGCATTTT.

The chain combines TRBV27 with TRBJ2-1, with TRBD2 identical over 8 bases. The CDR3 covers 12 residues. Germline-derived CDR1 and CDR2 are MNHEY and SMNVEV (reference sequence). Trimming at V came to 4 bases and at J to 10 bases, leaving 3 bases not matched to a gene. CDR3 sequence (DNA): TGTGCCAGCAGTTCACGGGAGGGAGAGCAGTTCTTC. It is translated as CASSSREGEQFF.

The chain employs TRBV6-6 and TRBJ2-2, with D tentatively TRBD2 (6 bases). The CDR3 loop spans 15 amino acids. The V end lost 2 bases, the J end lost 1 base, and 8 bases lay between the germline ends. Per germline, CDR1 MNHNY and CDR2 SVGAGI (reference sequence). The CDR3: CASSYIGGNTGELFF. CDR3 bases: TGTGCCAGCAGTTACATCGGGGGGAACACCGGGGAGCTGTTTTTT.